The present T cell receptor beta chain was sequenced within a study of tumor-infiltrating lymphocytes in primary liver carcinoma. From approximately 550 ng of total RNA, TCR beta-specific cDNA was reverse-transcribed using a constant-region primer. Libraries of TCR beta came from three nested multiplex PCR rounds with slightly modified ARM-PCR. Both of the initial two PCR rounds ran for about 11 cycles and employed TRBV1-TRBV30 forward primers alongside a C-beta reverse primer. TCRdb recomputed calls from the multiplex PCR reads with MiXCR, one row per CDR3 protein. Among tens of thousands of distinct CDR3 sequences, over 60% were seen once, and the ten largest hold around 19%. The CDR3 spans 13 residues. The germline V gene encodes CDR1 SGHAT and CDR2 FQNNGV. As for this clonotype: A read error may be the cause here, since a much bigger clone is one base away.

From unsorted bulk tissue weighing roughly 17-31 mg, DNA and RNA were co-extracted. Sequencing was carried out using liver tumor tissue from sampling region 1. Subset meaning: tumor region T1, superior pole. The rearrangement joins TRBV11-2 to TRBJ1-5; TRBD1 is a possible D gene (5 bases). The TCR was taken from a man aged 35-49 years with primary liver carcinoma and hepatitis B virus infection. The CDR3 spells CAGSAGYDQPQHF. In DNA, the CDR3 is TGTGCCGGCAGCGCAGGGTACGATCAGCCCCAGCATTTT. Combining the CDR3 with reference TRBV11-2 and TRBJ1-5 gives the whole variable domain EAGVAQSPRYKIIEKRQSVAFWCNPISGHATLYWYQQILGQGPKLLIQFQNNGVVDDSQLPKDRFSAERLKGVDSTLKIQPAKLEDSAVYLCAGSAGYDQPQHFGDGTRLSIL.